This TCR beta chain was documented in a study of vaccination effects on CD4 cells after COVID-19. The CDR3 loop spans 17 amino acids. CDR1 SGHRS and CDR2 YFSETQ come from the germline V gene. Trimming removed 4 bases from V and 6 bases from J; junction bases left unmatched: 11. Assay: immunoSEQ multiplex PCR; the TCRdb copy retains only in-frame clones and omits some. Among roughly 27,000 clones listed, approximately 79% were seen once. Study-wide points: Infection-derived and vaccine-derived clones contracted markedly late after vaccination. Small numbers of convalescent patients limited the study. It also lacked early post-infection timepoints.

On this clone itself: What it recognizes is unknown.

Before any sequencing was done, the ViraFEST assay used viral peptide pools to expand antigen-specific CD4+ T cells. Isolating CD4+ T cells followed less than 12 days of culture. Either the BNT162b2 or mRNA-1273 vaccine was given to participants in two doses. In culture with roughly 10 IU/ml IL-2 and 9 to 10 ug/ml peptides, PBMC were grown at two million per well. This sample comprised CD4+ T cells from PBMCs cultured with SARS-CoV-2 spike peptides, obtained after COVID-19 vaccination. The chain links TRBV5-1 to TRBJ2-1; 12 bases line up with TRBD2. The clonotype comes from a human donor who received a COVID-19 vaccine. Some clones in this sample may be carry-over from other donors' samples. CDR3 loop: CASSTQMTSGGPNEQFF. CDR3 coding DNA: TGCGCCAGCAGCACACAGATGACTAGCGGGGGCCCCAATGAGCAGTTCTTC. The full variable domain, its missing parts supplied by reference TRBV5-1 and TRBJ2-1, is KAGVTQTPRYLIKTRGQQVTLSCSPISGHRSVSWYQQTPGQGLQFLFEYFSETQRNKGNFPGRFSGRQFSNSRSEMNVSTLELGDSALYLCASSTQMTSGGPNEQFFGPGTRLTVL.